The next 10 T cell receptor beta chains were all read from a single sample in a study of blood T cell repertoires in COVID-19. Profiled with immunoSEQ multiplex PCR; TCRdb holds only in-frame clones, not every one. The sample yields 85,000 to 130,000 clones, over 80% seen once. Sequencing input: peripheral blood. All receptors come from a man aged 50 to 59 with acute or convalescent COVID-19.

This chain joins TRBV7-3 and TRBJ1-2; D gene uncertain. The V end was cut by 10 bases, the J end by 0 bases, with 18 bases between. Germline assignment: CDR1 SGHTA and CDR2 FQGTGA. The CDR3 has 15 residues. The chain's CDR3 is CATRVRIGANYGYTF. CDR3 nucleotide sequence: TGTGCCACCCGGGTTCGGATCGGGGCTAACTATGGCTACACCTTC. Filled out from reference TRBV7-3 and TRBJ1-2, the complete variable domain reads GAGVSQTPSNKVTEKGKYVELRCDPISGHTALYWYRQSLGQGPEFLIYFQGTGAADDSGLPNDRFFAVRPEGSVSTLKIQRTERGDSAVYLCATRVRIGANYGYTFGSGTRLTVV.

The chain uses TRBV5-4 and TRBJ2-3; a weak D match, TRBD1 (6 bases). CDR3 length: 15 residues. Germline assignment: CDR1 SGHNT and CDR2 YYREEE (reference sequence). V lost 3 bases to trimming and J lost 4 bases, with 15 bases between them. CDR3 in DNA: TGTGCCAGCAGCTCAGGGGCTAGCCGGTCAGATACGCAGTATTTT. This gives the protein CASSSGASRSDTQYF.

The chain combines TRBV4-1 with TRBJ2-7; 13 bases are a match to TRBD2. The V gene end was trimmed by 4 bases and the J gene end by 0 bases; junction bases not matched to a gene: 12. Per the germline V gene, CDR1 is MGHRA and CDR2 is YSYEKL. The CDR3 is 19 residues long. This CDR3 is CASSLWTSGSNGHSYEQYF. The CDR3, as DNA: TGCGCCAGCAGCCTCTGGACTAGCGGGAGTAATGGCCACTCCTACGAGCAGTACTTC.

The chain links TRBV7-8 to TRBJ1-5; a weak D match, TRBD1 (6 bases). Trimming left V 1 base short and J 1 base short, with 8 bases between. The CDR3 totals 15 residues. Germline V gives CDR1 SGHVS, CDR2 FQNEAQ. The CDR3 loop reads CASSLDQGSNQPQHF. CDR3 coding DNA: TGTGCCAGCAGCTTAGACCAGGGGAGCAATCAGCCCCAGCATTTT.

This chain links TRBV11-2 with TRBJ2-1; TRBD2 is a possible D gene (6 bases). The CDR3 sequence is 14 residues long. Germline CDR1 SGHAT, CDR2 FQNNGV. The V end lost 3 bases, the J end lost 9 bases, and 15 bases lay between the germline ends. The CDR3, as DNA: TGTGCCAGCAGCTTGGGTTTAACTAGCAGTGAGCAGTTCTTC. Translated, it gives CASSLGLTSSEQFF.

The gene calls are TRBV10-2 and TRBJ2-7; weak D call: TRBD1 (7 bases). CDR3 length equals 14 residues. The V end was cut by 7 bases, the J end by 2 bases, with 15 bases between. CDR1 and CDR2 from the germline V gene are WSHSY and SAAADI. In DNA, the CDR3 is TGCGCCAGCACACGGGGGCAGGGGGCCTACGAGCAGTACTTC. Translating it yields CASTRGQGAYEQYF.

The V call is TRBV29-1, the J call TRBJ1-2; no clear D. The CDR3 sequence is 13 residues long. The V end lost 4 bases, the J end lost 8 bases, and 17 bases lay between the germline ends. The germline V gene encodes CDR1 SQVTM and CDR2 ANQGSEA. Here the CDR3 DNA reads TGCAGCGTTGGATCCATGGTGGCCTTCGGCTACACCTTC. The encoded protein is CSVGSMVAFGYTF.

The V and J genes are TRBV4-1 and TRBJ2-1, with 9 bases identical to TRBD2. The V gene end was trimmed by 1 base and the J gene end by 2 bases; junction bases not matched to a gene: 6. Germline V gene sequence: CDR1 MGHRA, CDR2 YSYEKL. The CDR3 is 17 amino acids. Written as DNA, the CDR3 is TGCGCCAGCAGCCAAGGGGGCGGGAGGGGCGCCTACAATGAGCAGTTCTTC. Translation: CASSQGGGRGAYNEQFF.

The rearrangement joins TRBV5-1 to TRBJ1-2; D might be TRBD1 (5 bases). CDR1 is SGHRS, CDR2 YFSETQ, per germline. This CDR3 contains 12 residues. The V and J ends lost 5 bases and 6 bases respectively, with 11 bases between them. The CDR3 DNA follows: TGCGCCAGCAGACAGACGACAGATGGCTACACCTTC. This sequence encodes CASRQTTDGYTF.

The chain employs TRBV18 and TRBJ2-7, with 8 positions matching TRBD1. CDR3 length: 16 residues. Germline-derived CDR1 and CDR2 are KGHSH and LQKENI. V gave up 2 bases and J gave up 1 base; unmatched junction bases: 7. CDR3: CASSPTTGATSYEQYF. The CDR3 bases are TGTGCCAGCTCACCAACGACAGGGGCCACGTCCTACGAGCAGTACTTC.